One and the same sample provided the 30 T cell receptor beta chains below, sequenced in a study of CD4+ T cells in melanoma. Libraries were prepared by immunoSEQ multiplex PCR; TCRdb keeps only in-frame clonotypes and omits some of them. The sample yields roughly 120,000 clones, approximately 92% seen once. Specimen: peripheral blood. The receptors derive from a human donor with melanoma.

The chain combines TRBV29-1 with TRBJ1-1, with a tentative D call TRBD1 (6 bases). The CDR3 runs 13 residues. V lost 7 bases to trimming and J lost 1 base, with 13 bases between them. The germline V gene has CDR1 SQVTM and CDR2 ANQGSEA. The DNA for the CDR3 is TGCAGCGGCGCACAGGGATCGAACACTGAAGCTTTCTTT. Translated, it gives CSGAQGSNTEAFF.

Remarks on this clone: In the same sample, other DNA sequences code for this CDR3. The J gene is TRBJ1-2, the V gene TRBV19, with TRBD1 matching 8 bases. The CDR3 is 13 amino acids. The germline V gene encodes CDR1 LNHDA and CDR2 SQIVND (reference sequence). V lost 5 bases, J lost 2 bases, and 1 base stayed unmatched. As DNA, the CDR3 is TGTGCCAGTAGTCGACAGGGGAACTATGGCTACACCTTC. Translation: CASSRQGNYGYTF.

This clone was observed a single time. The V call is TRBV7-2, the J call TRBJ2-1; 7 bases agree with TRBD1. The CDR3 runs 16 residues. Germline V lookup: CDR1 SGHTA, CDR2 FQGNSA. V lost 3 bases, J lost 7 bases, and 12 bases stayed unmatched. In DNA, the CDR3 is TGTGCCAGCAGCTTCGAGAGGGGGCATACTGGGAATGAGCAGTTCTTC. This gives the protein CASSFERGHTGNEQFF.

The genes are TRBV27 and TRBJ2-2; D is tentatively TRBD1 or TRBD2 (5 bases each). Trimming took off 7 bases at V and 4 bases at J, with 16 bases between the two ends. Per the germline V gene, CDR1 is MNHEY and CDR2 is SMNVEV (reference sequence). The CDR3 sequence is 15 residues long. The DNA for the CDR3 is TGTGCCAGCACCTCCGGGACCACCGGCACCGGGGAGCTGTTTTTT. Translating gives CASTSGTTGTGELFF.

This sequence joins TRBV19 and TRBJ2-1, with 7 bases that match TRBD1. The CDR3 spans 16 residues. CDR1 is LNHDA and CDR2 is SQIVND in the germline V gene (reference sequence). Trimming cost V 3 bases and J 3 bases; bases outside gene matches: 8. CDR3: CASSIAAGGSYNEQFF. The CDR3 coding sequence is TGTGCCAGTAGTATCGCGGCAGGGGGAAGCTACAATGAGCAGTTCTTC.

V and J are TRBV5-1 and TRBJ1-1, with D maybe TRBD1 (5 bases). Trimming left V 0 bases short and J 8 bases short, with 14 bases between. Germline V lookup: CDR1 SGHRS, CDR2 YFSETQ. The CDR3 spans 14 residues. Written as DNA, the CDR3 is TGCGCCAGCAGCTTGGGGGGCCCTGGGCGGGAAGCTTTCTTT. This codes for CASSLGGPGREAFF.

The chain has TRBV28 and TRBJ1-2; D possibly corresponds to TRBD1 (6 bases). Germline values: CDR1 MDHEN, CDR2 SYDVKM. Trimming took 4 bases from V and 8 from J, leaving 14 bases between them. This CDR3 has 13 amino acids. The CDR3 bases are TGTGCCAGCAGTTCAATTCGCACAGGGGGCTACACCTTC. Amino acids: CASSSIRTGGYTF.

Here the CDR3 reads CAISVDGDEKLFF. CDR3 bases: TGTGCCATCAGTGTCGATGGAGATGAAAAACTGTTTTTT. The V and J genes are TRBV10-3 and TRBJ1-4, with D hard to call. V lost 4 bases to trimming and J lost 6 bases, with 9 bases between them. CDR3 length equals 13 residues. Looked up from germline, CDR1 is ENHRY and CDR2 is SYGVKD.

DNA of the CDR3: TGTGCCAGCAGTTTAAAGGGCAGGGGAACCCTCTCTGGAAACACCATATATTTT. It is translated as CASSLKGRGTLSGNTIYF. V usage is TRBV27 and J usage is TRBJ1-3, with D possibly being TRBD1 (6 bases). The CDR3 contains 18 residues. V was clipped by 2 bases and J by 0 bases, with 17 bases between them. Germline V CDR1 and CDR2: MNHEY, SMNVEV (reference sequence).

The J gene is TRBJ2-7, the V gene TRBV7-3; the match to TRBD2 covers 8 bases. V trimming: 3 bases; J trimming: 1 base; junction bases outside the gene matches: 2. Per the germline V gene, CDR1 is SGHTA and CDR2 is FQGTGA. The CDR3 is 14 amino acids. Written as DNA, the CDR3 is TGTGCCAGCAGCTTGGCGGGGGGATCCTACGAGCAGTACTTC. Protein sequence: CASSLAGGSYEQYF.

The chain links TRBV9 to TRBJ2-3; TRBD2 agrees at 8 bases. Losses at the gene ends were 4 bases for V and 7 bases for J; bases not matched to a gene: 14. Germline V gene sequence: CDR1 SGDLS, CDR2 YYNGEE. The CDR3 contains 16 residues. CDR3 nucleotides: TGTGCCAGCAGCCCCCCGGTAGCGGGAATTGAGAATACGCAGTATTTT. It codes for CASSPPVAGIENTQYF.

This chain joins TRBV6-5 and TRBJ1-2; no clear D gene. CDR1 MNHEY and CDR2 SVGAGI come from the germline V gene. The CDR3 is 13 residues long. Trimming pared 2 bases from V and 2 bases from J, leaving 6 bases between. The CDR3 sequence is CASSYRQNYGYTF. CDR3 DNA sequence: TGTGCCAGCAGTTACAGGCAGAACTATGGCTACACCTTC.

This clone was detected once. The genes are TRBV7-9 and TRBJ1-3; D is ambiguous. V lost 6 bases, J lost 4 bases, and 10 bases lay in between. Germline-derived CDR1 and CDR2 are SEHNR and FQNEAQ (reference sequence). The CDR3 is 13 residues long. CDR3 nucleotides: TGTGCCAGCAGGTCGAGGACGGGAAACACCATATATTTT. As protein: CASRSRTGNTIYF.

The gene calls are TRBV10-3 and TRBJ2-2; no reliable D call. The CDR3 spans 13 residues. CDR1 ENHRY and CDR2 SYGVKD come from the germline V gene. The V end lost 8 bases, the J end lost 6 bases, and 13 bases lay between the germline ends. In DNA, the CDR3 is TGTGCCATCGGCAGAGTATTCCCCGGGGAGCTGTTTTTT. Its protein is CAIGRVFPGELFF.

The chain combines TRBV5-6 with TRBJ1-2; TRBD1 agrees at 7 bases. The CDR3 length is 16 residues. V was clipped by 4 bases and J by 4 bases; unmatched bases: 13. The germline V gene has CDR1 SGHDT and CDR2 YYEEEE. The DNA for the CDR3 is TGTGCCAGCAGCACTACCCTACAGGGGCTGTCCTATGGCTACACCTTC. This encodes CASSTTLQGLSYGYTF.

This chain links TRBV19 with TRBJ2-3; 10 bases are shared with TRBD2. V trimming: 6 bases; J trimming: 3 bases; junction bases outside the gene matches: 15. The germline V gene has CDR1 LNHDA and CDR2 SQIVND (reference sequence). The CDR3 contains 18 residues. The CDR3 here is CASSMDGPGLAMTDTQYF. CDR3 nucleotide sequence: TGTGCCAGTAGCATGGATGGGCCGGGACTAGCGATGACAGATACGCAGTATTTT. Supplemented by reference TRBV19 and TRBJ2-3, the full variable domain reads DGGITQSPKYLFRKEGQNVTLSCEQNLNHDAMYWYRQDPGQGLRLIYYSQIVNDFQKGDIAEGYSVSREKKESFPLTVTSAQKNPTAFYLCASSMDGPGLAMTDTQYFGPGTRLTVL.

The J gene is TRBJ1-1, the V gene TRBV7-9, with 7 bases fitting TRBD1. V was clipped by 4 bases and J by 5 bases; unmatched bases: 10. Germline V gives CDR1 SEHNR, CDR2 FQNEAQ (reference sequence). The CDR3 runs to 15 residues. This chain's CDR3 is CASSWEGARLTEAFF. In DNA form, the CDR3 reads TGTGCCAGCAGCTGGGAGGGGGCTCGGTTGACTGAAGCTTTCTTT.

V gene TRBV27 combines with J gene TRBJ2-6; 8 positions agree with TRBD1. Trimming at V came to 4 bases and at J to 2 bases, leaving 7 bases not matched to a gene. Germline-derived CDR1 and CDR2 are MNHEY and SMNVEV (reference sequence). The CDR3 spans 17 residues. The CDR3 sequence is CASSSGQGFTGANVLTF. CDR3 coding DNA: TGTGCCAGCAGTTCCGGACAGGGTTTTACTGGGGCCAACGTCCTGACTTTC. The complete variable domain, with remaining parts taken from reference TRBV27 and TRBJ2-6, reads EAQVTQNPRYLITVTGKKLTVTCSQNMNHEYMSWYRQDPGLGLRQIYYSMNVEVTDKGDVPEGYKVSRKEKRNFPLILESPSPNQTSLYFCASSSGQGFTGANVLTFGAGSRLTVL.

V usage is TRBV6-1 and J usage is TRBJ2-1; 8 nucleotides agree with TRBD2. V lost 3 bases and J lost 5; bases outside the gene matches: 6. Germline-derived CDR1 and CDR2 are MNHNS and SASEGT. This CDR3 has 15 residues. The DNA for the CDR3 is TGTGCCAGCAGTGACTCAGCGGGGGCTAACAATGAGCAGTTCTTC. This sequence encodes CASSDSAGANNEQFF.

This rearrangement joins TRBV2 to TRBJ2-2, with TRBD2 identical over 12 bases. After removal of 6 bases from V and 7 bases from J, the junction contained 9 bases not matched to a gene. The CDR3 length is 16 residues. CDR1 and CDR2 from the germline V gene are SNHLY and FYNNEI. CDR3 loop: CASRRLASGGDGELFF. CDR3 DNA: TGTGCCAGCAGACGTTTGGCTAGCGGGGGGGACGGGGAGCTGTTTTTT.

The V call is TRBV2, the J call TRBJ2-3; D may be TRBD2 (5 bases). Trimming took 10 bases from V and 2 from J, leaving 10 bases between them. Germline CDR1 is SNHLY and CDR2 is FYNNEI. This CDR3 region has 12 residues. CDR3 protein: CAKRRDTDTQYF. The DNA of the CDR3 is TGTGCCAAGAGACGGGACACAGATACGCAGTATTTT. Complete variable domain (other parts from reference TRBV2 and TRBJ2-3): EPEVTQTPSHQVTQMGQEVILRCVPISNHLYFYWYRQILGQKVEFLVSFYNNEISEKSEIFDDQFSVERPDGSNFTLKIRSTKLEDSAMYFCAKRRDTDTQYFGPGTRLTVL.

The chain joins TRBV5-4 to TRBJ2-7; no firm D call. V lost 4 bases and J 7 bases, leaving 21 bases between the germline ends. In germline, CDR1 is SGHNT, CDR2 YYREEE (reference sequence). The CDR3 has 15 amino acids. This CDR3 reads CASSQKAAFLREQYF. The CDR3 DNA reads TGTGCCAGCAGCCAGAAGGCAGCGTTTCTACGAGAGCAGTACTTC.

The chain is built from TRBV2 and TRBJ2-2; TRBD2 matches 8 bases. V shed 6 bases, J shed 1 base, and the junction held 1 base outside the gene matches. In germline, CDR1 is SNHLY, CDR2 FYNNEI. The length of the CDR3 is 14 residues. CDR3 coding DNA: TGTGCCAGCAGGCGGGGGGAGAACACCGGGGAGCTGTTTTTT. Amino acids: CASRRGENTGELFF. Filled out from reference TRBV2 and TRBJ2-2, the complete variable domain reads EPEVTQTPSHQVTQMGQEVILRCVPISNHLYFYWYRQILGQKVEFLVSFYNNEISEKSEIFDDQFSVERPDGSNFTLKIRSTKLEDSAMYFCASRRGENTGELFFGEGSRLTVL.

Points on this clone: The CDR3 does not close with the conserved phenylalanine or tryptophan, likely indicating a read error. The DNA is omitted, as the CDR3 cannot be located on it reliably, and the CDR3 follows TCRdb's listing. This chain connects TRBV6-4 to TRBJ2-7. CDR1 is MRHNA and CDR2 is SNTAGT in the germline V gene. The CDR3 comprises 9 residues, both ends counted. The CDR3 loop is CASRNNRDC.

J is TRBJ1-1 and V is TRBV2; D gene uncertain. Germline V lookup: CDR1 SNHLY, CDR2 FYNNEI. V lost 4 bases, J lost 0 bases, and 9 bases lay in between. The CDR3 consists of 14 residues. The CDR3 DNA sequence: TGTGCCAGCAGTGTTGGGTTGGTGAACACTGAAGCTTTCTTT. It translates to CASSVGLVNTEAFF.

The chain joins TRBV7-9 to TRBJ2-6; D is unresolved. The CDR3 loop spans 14 amino acids. Per the germline V gene, CDR1 is SEHNR and CDR2 is FQNEAQ (reference sequence). Trimming pared 0 bases from V and 1 base from J, leaving 1 base between. Here the CDR3 reads CASSLASGANVLTF. CDR3 bases: TGTGCCAGCAGCTTAGCTTCTGGGGCCAACGTCCTGACTTTC.

The chain combines TRBV6-1 with TRBJ2-5; D is uncertain. Trimming cost V 5 bases and J 5 bases, with 9 bases left between them. CDR3 length equals 12 residues. The germline CDR1 and CDR2 sequences are MNHNS and SASEGT. Written as DNA, the CDR3 is TGTGCCAGCAGTTCGAGAAAGGAGACCCAGTACTTC. This translates into CASSSRKETQYF.

This rearrangement joins TRBV12-5 to TRBJ1-1; D not certain. V was trimmed by 3 bases and J by 1 base, leaving 12 bases between them. The CDR3 spans 15 residues. The germline gives CDR1 LGHNT, CDR2 FRNRAP. CDR3 in amino acids: CASGFQSPTNTEAFF. As DNA, the CDR3 is TGTGCTAGTGGTTTCCAGTCCCCGACGAACACTGAAGCTTTCTTT.

Of note for this clone: Other DNA sequences within the sample encode an identical CDR3. CDR3 in amino acids: CASSEQGVAGQPQHF. As DNA, the CDR3 is TGTGCCAGCAGTGAACAAGGGGTGGCCGGTCAGCCCCAGCATTTT. The V and J genes are TRBV6-1 and TRBJ1-5; maybe TRBD1 (5 bases). V dropped 2 bases and J dropped 6 bases, with 14 bases sitting between them. This CDR3 spans 15 amino acids. CDR1 MNHNS and CDR2 SASEGT come from the germline V gene.

This clone appeared once. V gene TRBV5-4 combines with J gene TRBJ1-2; 7 bases line up with TRBD1. Germline V gives CDR1 SGHNT, CDR2 YYREEE (reference sequence). J was trimmed by 8 bases and V by 2 bases; bases with no gene match: 3. The CDR3 has 12 amino acids. CDR3 protein: CASSFTGAGYTF. DNA for the CDR3: TGTGCCAGCAGCTTTACAGGGGCCGGCTACACCTTC.